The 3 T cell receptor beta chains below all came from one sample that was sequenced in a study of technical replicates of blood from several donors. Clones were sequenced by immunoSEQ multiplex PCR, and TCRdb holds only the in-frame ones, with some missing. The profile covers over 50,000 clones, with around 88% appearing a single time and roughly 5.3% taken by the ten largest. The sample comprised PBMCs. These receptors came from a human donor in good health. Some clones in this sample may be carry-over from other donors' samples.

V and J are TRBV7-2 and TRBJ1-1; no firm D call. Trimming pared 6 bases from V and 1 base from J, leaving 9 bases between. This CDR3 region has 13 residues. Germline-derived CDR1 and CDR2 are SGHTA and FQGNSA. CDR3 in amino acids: CASRIGGNTEAFF. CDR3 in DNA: TGTGCCAGCAGAATAGGAGGGAACACTGAAGCTTTCTTT.

CDR3 sequence: CASSLTGGNYGYTF. The DNA of the CDR3 is TGTGCCAGCAGCTTGACAGGGGGAAACTATGGCTACACCTTC. The rearrangement uses TRBV13 and TRBJ1-2, with TRBD1 matching over 9 bases. The CDR3 runs to 14 residues. Germline V gene sequence: CDR1 PRHDT, CDR2 FYEKMQ (reference sequence). J lost 2 bases, V lost 3 bases, and 1 base had no gene match.

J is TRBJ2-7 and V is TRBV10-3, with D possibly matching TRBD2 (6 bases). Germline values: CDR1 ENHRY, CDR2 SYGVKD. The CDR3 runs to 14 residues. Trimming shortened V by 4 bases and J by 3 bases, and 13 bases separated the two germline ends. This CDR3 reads CAISVSGSNYEQYF. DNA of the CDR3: TGTGCCATCAGTGTTAGCGGATCGAACTACGAGCAGTACTTC.